One and the same sample provided the 10 T cell receptor beta chains below, sequenced in a study of T cell responses to AZD1222 COVID-19 vaccine (dated by TCRdb to the early 2020s). The library was prepared using the immunoSEQ multiplex PCR assay. Drawn from immuneACCESS, this table holds only the in-frame rearrangements with V and J called that TCRdb kept. Clones are partly lost; checked studies trace under half to an unresolved V gene and leave the rest unexplained. The sample has 180,000 or so clones on record, roughly 91% of them singletons. About 1% of the sample comes from the top ten. The time point tag for this specimen amounts to: about 28 days (+/-7) after the second vaccine dose. Read against the paper, the sample's treatment or condition label means: meningococcal conjugate vaccine given as trial control. The sequencing used peripheral blood, collected 28 days after the second dose of the MenACWY control vaccine. These receptors were collected from an adult who received the MenACWY meningococcal vaccine as a control.

V and J are TRBV7-2 and TRBJ1-5; a weak D match, TRBD1 (5 bases). The CDR3 spans 15 residues. Germline values: CDR1 SGHTA, CDR2 FQGNSA. The germline V and J ends were trimmed by 4 bases and 2 bases, with 12 bases remaining between them. DNA for the CDR3: TGTGCCAGCAGCTGGGAGACGGGACGCAATCAGCCCCAGCATTTT. It is translated as CASSWETGRNQPQHF.

The chain carries TRBV19 and TRBJ1-1; the match to TRBD1 covers 7 bases. Germline CDR1 LNHDA, CDR2 SQIVND (reference sequence). This CDR3 has 15 residues. V trimming: 3 bases; J trimming: 2 bases; junction bases outside the gene matches: 6. The CDR3 sequence is CASSMTGLTNTEAFF. For the CDR3, the DNA is TGTGCCAGTAGTATGACAGGGCTTACTAACACTGAAGCTTTCTTT.

This chain connects TRBV15 to TRBJ2-7; D perhaps matches TRBD2 (6 bases). Germline CDR1 is LNHNV and CDR2 is YYDKDF (reference sequence). V lost 5 bases to trimming and J lost 6 bases, with 14 bases between them. CDR3 size: 13 residues. The CDR3 DNA reads as TGTGCCACCAGCTCCTCGGGGGAGCGCGAGCAGTACTTC. Translating it yields CATSSSGEREQYF.

This chain uses TRBV5-6 with TRBJ1-5; 8 nucleotides agree with TRBD1. Germline V lookup: CDR1 SGHDT, CDR2 YYEEEE. Germline trimming cut 4 bases from V and 7 bases from J; bases unmatched to any gene: 7. This CDR3 region has 14 residues. CDR3 bases: TGTGCCAGCAGCACGACAGGGGAGCGCCAGCCCCAGCATTTT. It translates to CASSTTGERQPQHF.

The V call is TRBV5-1, the J call TRBJ1-2, with 9 bases matching TRBD1. V dropped 0 bases and J dropped 6; count of bases not matched to a gene: 15. The CDR3 has 18 amino acids. The germline V gene encodes CDR1 SGHRS and CDR2 YFSETQ. The CDR3 here is CASSLGGQYGQGRNGYTF. For the CDR3, the DNA is TGCGCCAGCAGCTTGGGGGGTCAATACGGACAGGGGAGGAATGGCTACACCTTC.

The J gene is TRBJ1-5, the V gene TRBV20-1; D is unresolved. The CDR3 spans 13 residues. Deletions cut 3 bases from V and 6 bases from J, with 12 bases between. CDR1 and CDR2 from the germline V gene are DFQATT and SNEGSKA (reference sequence). CDR3 in amino acids: CSASGFPSQPQHF. DNA for the CDR3: TGCAGTGCTAGTGGTTTCCCTAGTCAGCCCCAGCATTTT.

V is TRBV6-5 and J is TRBJ1-5, with D unclear. Per the germline V gene, CDR1 is MNHEY and CDR2 is SVGAGI. The CDR3 covers 14 residues. V lost 5 bases and J 6 bases, leaving 14 bases between the germline ends. The DNA for the CDR3 is TGTGCCAGCAGTAGGCGGCAGGTGTTTCAGCCCCAGCATTTT. Translation gives CASSRRQVFQPQHF.

The genes are TRBV5-6 and TRBJ2-6, with unresolved D. Germline V gene sequence: CDR1 SGHDT, CDR2 YYEEEE. V lost 4 bases, J lost 4 bases, and 12 bases lay in between. This CDR3 region has 15 residues. The CDR3 nucleotides read TGTGCCAGCAGCCGCATGATGAACGGGGCCAACGTCCTGACTTTC. Protein sequence: CASSRMMNGANVLTF.

Points on this clone: Compared with germline, one end of the junction differs, possibly owing to a read error. The J gene is TRBJ2-7, the V gene TRBV6-5; 8 bases line up with TRBD2. CDR1 and CDR2 from the germline V gene are MNHEY and SVGAGI. There are 15 residues in the CDR3. CDR3 region: CASSSGLALSYEQHF. The CDR3, as DNA: TGTGCCAGCAGCTCCGGACTAGCTCTCTCCTACGAGCAGCACTTC.

The chain has TRBV13 and TRBJ2-2; 14 bases fit TRBD2. The V segment lost 5 bases and the J segment 3 bases; nucleotides outside the gene matches: 8. This CDR3 region has 18 residues. Germline V gene data show CDR1 as PRHDT and CDR2 as FYEKMQ (reference sequence). This CDR3 reads CASSETSGGAYDTGELFF. DNA for the CDR3: TGTGCCAGCAGCGAGACTAGCGGGGGGGCCTATGACACCGGGGAGCTGTTTTTT.